The 30 T cell receptor beta chains below were found in one sample sequenced in a study of T cells in women clearing cervical HPV infection. The method was immunoSEQ multiplex PCR; TCRdb's version includes in-frame clones alone and lacks a portion of them. This sample lists around 35,000 clones; its ten largest clones have roughly 3.7%. Material for sequencing was blood buffy coat. The source of these receptors is a woman between 18 and 70 years old with a cervical HPV16 infection that either progressed to CIN3+ or cleared (not recorded which).

A remark on this clone: The CDR3 end lies 3 residues beyond the end of the read and is filled in from the germline J gene. V is TRBV28 and J is TRBJ2-7, with D uncertain. CDR1 MDHEN and CDR2 SYDVKM come from the germline V gene. Trimming removed 3 bases at V and 0 bases at J, with 9 bases between. This CDR3 contains 14 residues. The CDR3 protein is CASSFPVLSYEQYF. The covered CDR3 bases are TGTGCCAGCAGTTTCCCCGTCCTCTCCTACGAG.

Comments on this clone: The read gets to within 3 residues of the CDR3 end, and the germline J gene fills in the rest. V is TRBV18 and J is TRBJ2-5; 7 nucleotides match TRBD2. Germline lookup yields CDR1 KGHSH and CDR2 LQKENI. The V gene end was trimmed by 0 bases and the J gene end by 1 base; junction bases not matched to a gene: 5. The CDR3 is made up of 16 amino acids. The part of the CDR3 DNA that was read is TGTGCCAGCTCACCACCCAGGGCTAGCGGCCAAGAGACC. This gives the protein CASSPPRASGQET. The CDR3 in full is CASSPPRASGQETQYF.

Points on this clone: Coverage ceases 3 residues before the CDR3 finishes, and the germline J gene fills in the end. J is TRBJ2-7 and V is TRBV20-1, with TRBD2 identical over 8 bases. Germline CDR1 DFQATT, CDR2 SNEGSKA (reference sequence). With V trimmed by 5 bases and J by 3 bases, 6 bases remained unmatched. The CDR3 extends over 13 amino acids. CDR3 bases read: TGCAGTGCTTTAGCGGGATCGAGCTACGAG. This translates into CSALAGSSYE. In full, the CDR3 reads CSALAGSSYEQYF.

About this clone itself: The sequenced fragment ends 3 residues before the CDR3 boundary, so the rest is inferred from the germline J gene. The genes are TRBV19 and TRBJ1-1; no firm D call. The V gene's germline CDR1 is LNHDA and CDR2 SQIVND (reference sequence). This CDR3 region has 13 residues. The CDR3 loop reads CASSSFPTSEAFF. The sequenced CDR3 bases are TGTGCCAGTAGCTCCTTCCCCACTTCAGAA. The variable domain in full, with the rest retrieved from reference TRBV19 and TRBJ1-1, is DGGITQSPKYLFRKEGQNVTLSCEQNLNHDAMYWYRQDPGQGLRLIYYSQIVNDFQKGDIAEGYSVSREKKESFPLTVTSAQKNPTAFYLCASSSFPTSEAFFGQGTRLTVV.

A word on this clone: The read ends 3 residues before the CDR3 terminus; that terminus is restored from the germline J gene. The rearrangement uses TRBV6-1 and TRBJ2-7, with a weak D call TRBD1 (5 bases). Trimming cost V 0 bases and J 2 bases, with 14 bases left between them. CDR3 length equals 16 residues. Germline V gives CDR1 MNHNS, CDR2 SASEGT. CDR3 DNA (partial): TGTGCCAGCAGTGAAGCTTCTGGGGCAGCTACCTACGAG. Translation gives CASSEASGAATYE. The full-length CDR3 reads as CASSEASGAATYEQYF.

For this clone: Sequencing ends 3 residues short of the CDR3 end; the germline J gene provides the rest. The chain combines TRBV7-2 with TRBJ1-4, with TRBD1 matching 11 bases. The CDR3 is 15 residues long. Germline CDR1 and CDR2: SGHTA and FQGNSA. The V and J ends lost 3 bases and 6 bases, in that order; junction bases with no gene match: 3. The CDR3 loop is CASSFWGQGDEKLFF. The CDR3 DNA, read in part, is TGTGCCAGCAGCTTTTGGGGACAGGGGGATGAAAAA.

Remarks on this clone: With the read ending 3 residues before the CDR3 end, the germline J gene is used to fill in that end. The chain couples TRBV6-2 or TRBV6-3 to TRBJ1-6; 10 bases are shared with TRBD1. This CDR3 region has 15 residues. The ends lost 2 bases at V and 8 bases at J; junction bases unmatched: 3. Germline lookup yields CDR1 MNHEY and CDR2 SVGEGT. The CDR3 protein is CASSYQTGGHSPLHF. The sequenced part of the CDR3 DNA is TGTGCCAGCAGTTACCAGACAGGGGGCCATTCACCC.

On this clone itself: The read is 3 residues too short to cover the CDR3 end, so that end is filled in from the germline J gene. This chain links TRBV6-4 with TRBJ2-7; 8 bases map to TRBD2. The CDR3 sequence is 13 residues long. The V gene end was trimmed by 6 bases and the J gene end by 3 bases; junction bases not matched to a gene: 4. From germline, CDR1 is MRHNA and CDR2 SNTAGT. CDR3 sequence: CASSPRGGYEQYF. The part of the CDR3 DNA that was read is TGTGCCAGCAGCCCTCGGGGGGGCTACGAG.

As to this clone: The sequence runs out 3 residues before the end of the CDR3; the remainder is reconstructed from the germline J gene. The rearrangement uses TRBV12-5 and TRBJ1-1, with 8 bases fitting TRBD1. The CDR3 length is 14 residues. Germline assignment: CDR1 LGHNT and CDR2 FRNRAP. Incomplete CDR3 DNA: TGTGCTAGTGGTCCCCAGGGGGCCCGGTCGGCA. Amino acid sequence: CASGPQGARSA. The whole CDR3 reads CASGPQGARSAAFF.

Of note for this clone: Sequencing ends 3 residues short of the CDR3 end; the germline J gene provides the rest. The chain employs TRBV2 and TRBJ2-6; TRBD1 matches 9 bases. Germline V gene lookup returns CDR1 SNHLY and CDR2 FYNNEI. V dropped 5 bases and J dropped 2; count of bases not matched to a gene: 4. CDR3 length: 16 residues. Incomplete CDR3 DNA: TGTGCCAGCAGTCTAGACAGGGGGGCTGGGGCCAACGTC. Translating gives CASSLDRGAGANV. The full CDR3 reads CASSLDRGAGANVLTF.

In regard to this clone: The read finishes 3 residues shy of the CDR3 end, and the germline J gene is used to complete it. This sequence joins TRBV7-2 and TRBJ1-2; D ambiguous. CDR3 length: 15 residues. CDR1 and CDR2 from the germline V gene are SGHTA and FQGNSA. CDR3 loop: CASSLGTLRTDTYTF. The sequenced part of the CDR3 DNA is TGTGCCAGCAGCTTAGGGACTCTTCGCACAGATACC.

With regard to this clone: The sequenced fragment ends 3 residues before the CDR3 boundary, so the rest is inferred from the germline J gene. This rearrangement joins TRBV20-1 to TRBJ1-6; TRBD1 might be the D (5 bases). The germline gives CDR1 DFQATT, CDR2 SNEGSKA (reference sequence). The CDR3 loop spans 11 amino acids. CDR3 amino acids: CSASQGATLHF. The DNA read from the CDR3 is TGCAGTGCTAGCCAGGGAGCAACC.

With respect to this clone: The DNA ends 3 residues before the CDR3 does, and the rest of the CDR3 is filled in from the germline J gene. The same CDR3 is also encoded by other DNA sequences in this sample. The genes are TRBV18 and TRBJ2-7; D gene unclear. V gave up 0 bases and J gave up 2 bases, with 11 bases separating them. The V gene's germline CDR1 is KGHSH and CDR2 LQKENI. The CDR3 has 15 residues. The part of the CDR3 DNA that was read is TGTGCCAGCTCACCACCGTCTTCTCCCGCCTACGAG. Its translation: CASSPPSSPAYE. The full CDR3 protein reads CASSPPSSPAYEQYF.

Partial CDR3 DNA: TGTGCCAGCAGCTCGACTGCTGAAAGCGTTCGAGATACG. This translates into CASSSTAESVRDT. The CDR3 in full is CASSSTAESVRDTQYF. This chain links TRBV7-8 with TRBJ2-3; no firm D call. The CDR3 end falls 3 residues outside the read, so it is completed with the germline J gene. The CDR3 loop spans 16 amino acids. Trimming took 4 bases from V and 5 from J, leaving 19 bases between them. CDR1 is SGHVS, CDR2 FQNEAQ, per germline.

Points on this clone: The read is 3 residues too short to cover the CDR3 end, so that end is filled in from the germline J gene. The rearrangement uses TRBV19 and TRBJ2-7; 9 nucleotides align to TRBD2. CDR1 is LNHDA, CDR2 SQIVND, per germline (reference sequence). Losses at the gene ends were 7 bases for V and 6 bases for J; bases not matched to a gene: 7. This CDR3 spans 13 amino acids. CDR3 region: CASKPVAGAEQYF. CDR3 DNA, as far as it was read: TGTGCCAGTAAGCCCGTAGCGGGAGCCGAG.

About this clone: The read terminates 3 residues before the CDR3 end, so the remaining end is supplied by the germline J gene. V gene TRBV18 combines with J gene TRBJ1-2, with D possibly matching TRBD1 (6 bases). The CDR3 contains 13 residues. CDR1 is KGHSH and CDR2 is LQKENI in the germline V gene. The CDR3 region is CASFSGGANDYTF. The sequenced CDR3 bases are TGTGCCAGCTTTAGCGGGGGGGCAAACGAC. Complete variable domain (other parts from reference TRBV18 and TRBJ1-2): NAGVMQNPRHLVRRRGQEARLRCSPMKGHSHVYWYRQLPEEGLKFMVYLQKENIIDESGMPKERFSAEFPKEGPSILRIQQVVRGDSAAYFCASFSGGANDYTFGSGTRLTVV.

Concerning this clone itself: Read sequence stops 3 residues before the CDR3 end, and the germline J gene provides the missing end. The rearrangement joins TRBV12-3 or TRBV12-4 to TRBJ2-1, with 8 bases identical to TRBD2. After removal of 8 bases from V and 0 bases from J, the junction contained 12 bases not matched to a gene. CDR3 length: 17 residues. CDR3 loop: CASRGGYGLSSYNEQFF. The DNA read from the CDR3 is TGTGCCAGCCGGGGGGGCTACGGCCTAAGCTCCTACAATGAG.

CDR3 in amino acids: CASSASGTSRGGYTF. The covered CDR3 bases are TGTGCCAGCAGCGCCTCCGGGACTTCTCGTGGGGGC. The chain links TRBV7-9 to TRBJ1-2, with D possibly TRBD1 on 5 matching bases. The read falls 3 residues short of the CDR3 end, and the missing part is taken from the germline J gene. This CDR3 comprises 15 residues. Germline-derived CDR1 and CDR2 are SEHNR and FQNEAQ (reference sequence). The variable domain in full, completed from reference TRBV7-9 and TRBJ1-2, reads DTGVSQNPRHKITKRGQNVTFRCDPISEHNRLYWYRQTLGQGPEFLTYFQNEAQLEKSRLLSDRFSAERPKGSFSTLEIQRTEQGDSAMYLCASSASGTSRGGYTFGSGTRLTVV.

In the case of this clone: The read halts 3 residues ahead of the CDR3 end, with the missing end drawn from the germline J gene. The rearrangement joins TRBV19 to TRBJ2-7; a weak D match, TRBD2 (6 bases). The CDR3 consists of 13 residues. V was trimmed by 3 bases and J by 1 base, leaving 7 bases between them. CDR1 LNHDA and CDR2 SQIVND come from the germline V gene (reference sequence). The part of the CDR3 DNA that was read is TGTGCCAGTAGTATCGGGGGTTCCTACGAG. Translated, it gives CASSIGGSYE. The entire CDR3 sequence reads CASSIGGSYEQYF.

A remark on this clone: The read ends 3 residues early relative to the CDR3; the germline J gene fills the gap. The chain combines TRBV18 with TRBJ1-2; 8 bases fit TRBD1. The CDR3 covers 18 residues. Per the germline V gene, CDR1 is KGHSH and CDR2 is LQKENI. CDR3 DNA (partial): TGTGCCAGCTCACCAGTCCTGGGGACAGGAAGCTCCTACAATGAC. It specifies CASSPVLGTGSSYND. The whole CDR3 sequence reads CASSPVLGTGSSYNDYTF.

CDR3 bases read: TGTGCCAGCAGCAGATCGGGACACCCTTACAATGAG. This gives the protein CASSRSGHPYNE. The entire CDR3 reads CASSRSGHPYNEQFF. The rearrangement joins TRBV9 to TRBJ2-1; weak D call: TRBD1 (6 bases). The CDR3 extends 3 residues past the end of the read, so its final part is completed from the germline J gene. Germline V lookup: CDR1 SGDLS, CDR2 YYNGEE. Trimming pared 4 bases from V and 4 bases from J, leaving 15 bases between. The CDR3 extends over 15 amino acids.

On this clone: The CDR3 end is not reached by the read, which stops 3 residues before it; the germline J gene fills it in. The rearrangement links TRBV7-6 to TRBJ2-1, with 8 bases that match TRBD2. J gave up 0 bases and V 5 bases, and 3 bases lay outside the gene matches. Germline loops: CDR1 SGHVS, CDR2 FNYEAQ. The CDR3 spans 15 residues. CDR3 loop: CASSPGGGSYNEQFF. The CDR3 DNA, read in part, is TGTGCCAGCAGCCCCGGGGGGGGCTCCTACAATGAG.

In the case of this clone: Read data end 3 residues before the CDR3 end; the end is taken from the germline J gene. The gene calls are TRBV7-6 and TRBJ2-5; 12 bases fit TRBD2. The CDR3 spans 15 residues. Germline CDR1 and CDR2: SGHVS and FNYEAQ. With V trimmed by 5 bases and J by 2 bases, 3 bases remained unmatched. The CDR3 loop reads CASSPLAGGQETQYF. The CDR3 DNA, read in part, is TGTGCCAGCAGCCCCCTAGCGGGGGGGCAAGAGACC.

Partial CDR3 DNA: TGCGCCAGCACGGGTGGGGGGTTCGGAAACGAG. This codes for CASTGGGFGNE. The entire CDR3 is CASTGGGFGNEQYF. J is TRBJ2-7 and V is TRBV5-1, with D maybe TRBD2 (6 bases). The sequenced fragment ends 3 residues before the CDR3 boundary, so the rest is inferred from the germline J gene. Germline V gives CDR1 SGHRS, CDR2 YFSETQ. V lost 6 bases and J 5 bases, leaving 18 bases between the germline ends. This CDR3 is built from 14 residues. The whole variable domain, filled in from reference TRBV5-1 and TRBJ2-7, reads KAGVTQTPRYLIKTRGQQVTLSCSPISGHRSVSWYQQTPGQGLQFLFEYFSETQRNKGNFPGRFSGRQFSNSRSEMNVSTLELGDSALYLCASTGGGFGNEQYFGPGTRLTVT.

On this clone: The CDR3 goes on 3 residues after the read ends, and that part is filled in from the germline J gene. The V and J genes are TRBV2 and TRBJ2-7; TRBD1 aligns across 12 bases. The CDR3 has 14 amino acids. Trimming removed 7 bases from V and 5 bases from J; junction bases left unmatched: 6. Germline V gene data show CDR1 as SNHLY and CDR2 as FYNNEI. The chain's CDR3 is CASIRDRGRHEQYF. CDR3 bases read: TGTGCCAGCATCCGGGACAGGGGGCGCCACGAG.

Notes on this clone: Read sequence stops 3 residues before the CDR3 end, and the germline J gene provides the missing end. This sequence joins TRBV30 and TRBJ1-1; a weak D match, TRBD1 (5 bases). Looked up from germline, CDR1 is GTSNPN and CDR2 is SVGIG (reference sequence). The CDR3 extends over 11 amino acids. CDR3 loop: CAWSGRGAAFF. The covered CDR3 bases are TGTGCCTGGAGCGGGCGTGGGGCA.

In regard to this clone: Coverage ceases 3 residues before the CDR3 finishes, and the germline J gene fills in the end. V is TRBV20-1 and J is TRBJ1-2; TRBD1 matches at 7 bases. V shed 0 bases, J shed 6 bases, and the junction held 13 bases outside the gene matches. The germline V gene has CDR1 DFQATT and CDR2 SNEGSKA (reference sequence). The CDR3 loop spans 16 amino acids. The CDR3 DNA, read in part, is TGCAGTGCTAGAGATTATCTTGAGGGGGCGCAGGATGGC. Its translation: CSARDYLEGAQDG. The entire CDR3 protein reads CSARDYLEGAQDGYTF.

As regards this clone: The CDR3 end falls 3 residues outside the read, so it is completed with the germline J gene. V is TRBV18 and J is TRBJ1-2; D possibly corresponds to TRBD1 (6 bases). The germline gives CDR1 KGHSH, CDR2 LQKENI. Deletions cut 2 bases from V and 7 bases from J, with 17 bases between. The length of the CDR3 is 15 residues. CDR3 DNA (partial): TGTGCCAGCTCACCAGTCGAGGCGACAGGCGGTGGC. Its protein is CASSPVEATGGG. The full CDR3 is CASSPVEATGGGYTF.

A remark on this clone: The read terminates 3 residues ahead of where the CDR3 ends, so the germline J gene completes it. This chain links TRBV18 with TRBJ1-2; perhaps TRBD1 as D (6 bases). Per germline, CDR1 KGHSH and CDR2 LQKENI. The CDR3 consists of 14 residues. CDR3 loop: CASSQTSGGLDYTF. The CDR3 DNA, read in part, is TGTGCCAGCTCCCAAACTAGCGGGGGGCTCGAC.

The part of the CDR3 DNA that was read is TGTGCCTGGAGTCCGGGACAGGGGAGCACAGATACG. Protein: CAWSPGQGSTDT. The CDR3 in its entirety is CAWSPGQGSTDTQYF. The rearrangement links TRBV30 to TRBJ2-3; 10 nucleotides match TRBD1. The CDR3 is cut off 3 residues early in the read; its end comes from the germline J gene. This CDR3 has 15 amino acids. V dropped 2 bases and J dropped 0; count of bases not matched to a gene: 2. Looked up from germline, CDR1 is GTSNPN and CDR2 is SVGIG (reference sequence). The full variable domain, with the rest looked up from reference TRBV30 and TRBJ2-3, is SQTIHQWPATLVQPVGSPLSLECTVEGTSNPNLYWYRQAAGRGLQLLFYSVGIGQISSEVPQNLSASRPQDRQFILSSKKLLLSDSGFYLCAWSPGQGSTDTQYFGPGTRLTVL.